This T cell receptor beta chain appears in the sequencing data of a study of cytomegalovirus exposure and HLA in healthy donors. General study results and limits: A later analysis found first-cohort TCR clusters tended to co-occur in the 110 or so validation repertoires.

The CDR3 extends over 14 amino acids. The trim removed 8 bases at V and 3 bases at J, leaving 8 bases unmatched. Per the germline V gene, CDR1 is SNHLY and CDR2 is FYNNEI. Profiling relied on immunoSEQ multiplex PCR, and the TCRdb table lists in-frame clones only, not all of them. The sample holds under 150,000 clones, roughly 86% seen once. The donors were part of the roughly 130-subject validation cohort, which stood apart from the approximately 630-subject first cohort. The table lists this clone with a few counts. Its antigen is not known. Sequences were obtained from PBMCs. This clonotype was sampled from a man aged 18 to 35 in good health and CMV-seropositive. This chain links TRBV2 with TRBJ2-3, with 7 bases that match TRBD2. CDR3 region: CASRDGLVTDTQYF. The CDR3, as DNA: TGTGCCAGCCGGGACGGACTAGTGACAGATACGCAGTATTTT.